A selection of T cell receptor beta chains follows, all from one sample in a study of T-cell reconstitution after alpha-beta-depleted transplantation in children. TCRdb reprocessed the PCR reads via MiXCR and lists one record per CDR3 protein. The sample has about 400,000 distinct CDR3 sequences; roughly 15% are singletons. The sequencing used PBMCs, mostly from graft donor cells, collected 360 days after TCRalphabeta/CD19-depleted stem cell transplant. These receptors originate from a boy under two years old who had a stem cell transplant for Wiskott-Aldrich syndrome, so the T cells may come from the graft donor. The CDR3 runs from the conserved cysteine through the conserved F or W. D genes are given only for firm matches. Some rows mark clone size as missing; the rest say once, few, many or name a class of expanded clone.

J	V	D	size	CDR3	DNA
TRBJ2-3	TRBV12-3/TRBV12-4	NA	many	CASSLDDYTDTQYF	TGTGCCAGCAGTTTGGACGACTACACAGATACGCAGTATTTT
TRBJ2-4	TRBV20-1	TRBD2	few	CSARWREQSYGAKNIQYF	TGCAGTGCTCGGTGGCGGGAGCAGTCCTATGGGGCCAAAAACATTCAGTACTTC
TRBJ2-3	TRBV10-3	NA	NA	CAISIDADTQYF	TGTGCCATCAGTATTGACGCAGATACGCAGTATTTT
TRBJ2-7	TRBV29-1	NA	NA	CSVEAGGEIGLKQYF	TGCAGCGTTGAGGCAGGTGGCGAGATAGGGCTCAAGCAGTACTTC
TRBJ2-3	TRBV7-6	NA	once	CASSLAGKRVDTQYF	TGTGCCAGCAGCTTAGCGGGGAAGCGGGTTGATACGCAGTATTTT
TRBJ2-1	TRBV4-1	NA	few	CASSQESRDGSYNEQFF	TGCGCCAGCAGCCAAGAAAGTAGGGACGGCTCCTACAATGAGCAGTTCTTC
TRBJ2-1	TRBV10-3	NA	NA	CAISGIPGHNNEQFF	TGTGCCATCAGTGGGATCCCGGGACACAACAATGAGCAGTTCTTC
TRBJ2-3	TRBV4-1	TRBD1	NA	CASSPQGADTQYF	TGCGCCAGCAGCCCCCAGGGGGCAGATACGCAGTATTTT
TRBJ2-5	TRBV11-2	NA	few	CASSSFLGVETQYF	TGTGCCAGCAGTTCCTTCCTGGGAGTAGAGACCCAGTACTTC
TRBJ2-2	TRBV5-1	NA	few	CASSLPGPNTGELFF	TGCGCCAGCAGCTTGCCGGGGCCTAACACCGGGGAGCTGTTTTTT
TRBJ2-3	TRBV5-1	NA	NA	CASSLSPTLTDTQYF	TGCGCCAGCAGCTTGTCACCGACCCTCACAGATACGCAGTATTTT
TRBJ1-5	TRBV24-1	TRBD1	NA	CATSDATGGRQPQHF	TGTGCCACCAGTGATGCGACAGGGGGCCGGCAGCCCCAGCATTTT
TRBJ2-3	TRBV4-3	NA	NA	CASSQDLRGGDTQYF	TGCGCCAGCAGCCAAGATTTAAGGGGAGGAGATACGCAGTATTTT
TRBJ2-4	TRBV5-1	NA	few	CASSPTREDIQYF	TGCGCCAGCAGCCCCACCAGGGAAGACATTCAGTACTTC
TRBJ2-5	TRBV6-2/TRBV6-3	NA	NA	CASSYPGSHQETQYF	TGTGCCAGCAGTTACCCGGGGAGCCACCAAGAGACCCAGTACTTC
TRBJ2-5	TRBV3-1	NA	many	CASSLTLQETQYF	TGTGCCAGCAGCCTGACTCTCCAAGAGACCCAGTACTTC
TRBJ2-3	TRBV7-2	TRBD2	few	CASRDGLGITDTQYF	TGTGCCAGCAGGGATGGACTAGGAATCACAGATACGCAGTATTTT
TRBJ1-3	TRBV20-1	NA	NA	CSARDYVGNTIYF	TGCAGTGCTAGAGACTACGTTGGAAACACCATATATTTT
TRBJ2-3	TRBV24-1	NA	few	CATSDPLPSGTDTQYF	TGTGCCACCAGTGACCCTCTCCCGTCAGGGACAGATACGCAGTATTTT
TRBJ2-4	TRBV27	TRBD1	few	CASSGRDRVKNIQYF	TGTGCCAGCAGTGGCCGGGACAGGGTCAAAAACATTCAGTACTTC
TRBJ2-3	TRBV29-1	NA	few	CSVGLDTQYF	TGCAGCGTAGGACTGGATACGCAGTATTTT
TRBJ1-1	TRBV7-9	TRBD1	few	CASSLKRGLPMNTEAFF	TGTGCCAGCAGCTTGAAAAGGGGGCTACCGATGAACACTGAAGCTTTCTTT
TRBJ2-4	TRBV2	NA	few	CASQGGGNGIQYF	TGTGCCTCCCAGGGGGGGGGTAACGGCATTCAGTACTTC
TRBJ1-1	TRBV27	NA	NA	CASSLRTGRNTEAFF	TGTGCCAGCAGTTTACGAACAGGGCGGAACACTGAAGCTTTCTTT
TRBJ2-3	TRBV7-9	NA	NA	CASSLKGHTQYF	TGTGCCAGCAGCTTAAAGGGCCATACGCAGTATTTT
TRBJ2-3	TRBV7-2	NA	NA	CASSLVSLMQYF	TGTGCCAGCAGCTTAGTCAGTTTAATGCAGTATTTT
TRBJ2-7	TRBV27	NA	NA	CASSKVAGNSYEQYF	TGTGCCAGCAGTAAGGTCGCGGGGAACTCCTACGAGCAGTACTTC
TRBJ2-1	TRBV6-2/TRBV6-3	NA	NA	CASYTTDPALDEQFF	TGTGCCAGCTATACGACCGACCCTGCCTTGGATGAGCAGTTCTTC
TRBJ2-1	TRBV27	TRBD2	NA	CASTPTSGGAPNEQFF	TGTGCCAGCACCCCGACTAGCGGGGGGGCTCCGAATGAGCAGTTCTTC
TRBJ2-1	TRBV2	TRBD1	NA	CASVGQGPYNEQFF	TGTGCCAGCGTGGGACAGGGTCCCTACAATGAGCAGTTCTTC
TRBJ1-5	TRBV24-1	TRBD1	few	CATSAGGRNQPQHF	TGTGCCACCAGTGCAGGGGGCAGGAATCAGCCCCAGCATTTT
TRBJ2-2	TRBV20-1	NA	NA	CSARDRGRGYTGELFF	TGCAGTGCTAGAGATAGAGGTAGAGGGTACACCGGGGAGCTGTTTTTT
TRBJ2-7	TRBV10-3	NA	NA	CAIPDTSYEQYF	TGTGCCATCCCGGACACCTCCTACGAGCAGTACTTC
TRBJ2-4	TRBV2	NA	NA	CASTVDFEGVQYF	TGTGCCAGCACCGTAGACTTCGAGGGTGTTCAGTACTTC
TRBJ2-1	TRBV5-1	TRBD2	NA	CASSRTSLAYNEQFF	TGCGCCAGCAGCCGGACTAGCCTCGCCTACAATGAGCAGTTCTTC
TRBJ2-3	TRBV30	NA	few	CAWSETASTDTQYF	TGTGCCTGGAGTGAAACCGCTAGCACAGATACGCAGTATTTT
TRBJ2-5	TRBV18	TRBD2	few	CASSPRVSGEEETQYF	TGTGCCAGCTCACCACGGGTTAGCGGGGAGGAAGAGACCCAGTACTTC